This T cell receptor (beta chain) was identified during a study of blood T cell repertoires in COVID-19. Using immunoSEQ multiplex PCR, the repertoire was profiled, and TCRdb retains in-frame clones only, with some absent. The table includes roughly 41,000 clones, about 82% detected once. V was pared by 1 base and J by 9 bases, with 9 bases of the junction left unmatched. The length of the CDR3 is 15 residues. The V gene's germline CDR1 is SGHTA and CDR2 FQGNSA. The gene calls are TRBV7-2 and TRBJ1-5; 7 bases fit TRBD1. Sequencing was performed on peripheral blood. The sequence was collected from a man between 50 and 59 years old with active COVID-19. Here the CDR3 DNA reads TGTGCCAGCAGCTTAGGGGACAGACCTATGACGCCCCAGCATTTT. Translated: CASSLGDRPMTPQHF. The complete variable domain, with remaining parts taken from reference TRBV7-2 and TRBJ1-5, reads GAGVSQSPSNKVTEKGKDVELRCDPISGHTALYWYRQSLGQGLEFLIYFQGNSAPDKSGLPSDRFSAERTGGSVSTLTIQRTQQEDSAVYLCASSLGDRPMTPQHFGDGTRLSIL.